This T cell receptor (beta chain) was documented in a study of PD-L1 blockade in urothelial cancer. Indicated time point: peripheral blood 6 weeks after treatment start. The table came from immunoSEQ multiplex PCR; TCRdb's copy has only in-frame clones and leaves some out. The data contain around 30,000 clones, roughly 84% of them singletons. Only a few counts were recorded for this clone. This material consisted of PBMCs, taken around atezolizumab (anti-PD-L1) treatment. The receptor was derived from a man aged 65 to 85 with urothelial cancer.

The CDR3 nucleotides are TGTGCCAGCAGGGGGGACAGGGGAGGGGCCAACATTCAGTACTTC. Encoded protein: CASRGDRGGANIQYF. The chain uses TRBV2 and TRBJ2-4; TRBD1 agrees at 10 bases. Germline V gives CDR1 SNHLY, CDR2 FYNNEI. V shed 6 bases, J shed 7 bases, and the junction held 9 bases outside the gene matches. This CDR3 comprises 15 residues.